The following is a TCR beta chain sequence with its context. Use of 60 Vbeta and 13 Jbeta primers characterized the PCR. Here immunoSEQ multiplex PCR was the method, and the copy in TCRdb shows in-frame clones only, minus some. The sample has roughly 100,000 clones, roughly 80% seen once. The data are from a study of cytomegalovirus exposure and HLA in healthy donors. Sequencing was done on a sample of PBMCs. This TCR came from a man aged 45 to 65 in good health and CMV-seronegative.

The CDR3 loop reads CASSGGSTDTQYF. The CDR3 region has the DNA TGTGCCAGCTCAGGGGGGAGCACAGATACGCAGTATTTT. The rearrangement links TRBV18 to TRBJ2-3; the D gene is possibly TRBD2 (6 bases). Trimming took off 5 bases at V and 0 bases at J, with 6 bases between the two ends. Germline V gives CDR1 KGHSH, CDR2 LQKENI. This CDR3 region has 13 residues.